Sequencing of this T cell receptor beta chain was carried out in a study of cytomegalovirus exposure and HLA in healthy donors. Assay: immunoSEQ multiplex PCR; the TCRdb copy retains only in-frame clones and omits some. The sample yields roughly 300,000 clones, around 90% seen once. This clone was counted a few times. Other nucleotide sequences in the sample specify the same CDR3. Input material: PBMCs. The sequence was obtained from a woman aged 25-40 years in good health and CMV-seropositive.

The CDR3 nucleotides are TGCAGCGTTGAGGAGAACTATGGCTACACCTTC. Protein product: CSVEENYGYTF. The chain is built from TRBV29-1 and TRBJ1-2; D is uncertain. V lost 3 bases, J lost 2 bases, and 4 bases lay in between. In germline, CDR1 is SQVTM, CDR2 ANQGSEA. The CDR3 sequence is 11 residues long.